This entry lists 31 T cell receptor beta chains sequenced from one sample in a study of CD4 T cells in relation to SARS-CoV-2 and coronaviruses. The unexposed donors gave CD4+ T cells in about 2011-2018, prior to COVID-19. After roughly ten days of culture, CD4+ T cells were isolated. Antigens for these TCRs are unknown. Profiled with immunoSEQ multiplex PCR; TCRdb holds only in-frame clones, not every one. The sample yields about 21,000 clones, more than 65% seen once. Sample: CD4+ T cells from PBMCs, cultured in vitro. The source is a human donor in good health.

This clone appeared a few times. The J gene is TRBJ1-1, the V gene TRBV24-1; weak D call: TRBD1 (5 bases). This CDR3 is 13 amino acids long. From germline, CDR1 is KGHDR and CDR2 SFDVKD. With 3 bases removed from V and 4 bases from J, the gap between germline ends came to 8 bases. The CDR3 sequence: CATSDGAGTEAFF. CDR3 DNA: TGTGCCACCAGTGATGGGGCAGGCACTGAAGCTTTCTTT.

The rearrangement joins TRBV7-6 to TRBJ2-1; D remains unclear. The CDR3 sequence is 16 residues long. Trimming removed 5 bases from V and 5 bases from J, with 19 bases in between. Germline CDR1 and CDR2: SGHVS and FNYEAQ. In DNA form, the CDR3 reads TGTGCCAGCAGCACATTACCCAGCTTGGGGAACAATGAGCAGTTCTTC. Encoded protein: CASSTLPSLGNNEQFF.

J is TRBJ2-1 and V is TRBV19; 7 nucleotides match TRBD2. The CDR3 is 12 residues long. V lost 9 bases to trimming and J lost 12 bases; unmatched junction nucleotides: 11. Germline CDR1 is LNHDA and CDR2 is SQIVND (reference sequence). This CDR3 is CASSERGRRQFF. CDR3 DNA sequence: TGTGCCAGCTCAGAGCGGGGCCGGCGGCAGTTCTTC.

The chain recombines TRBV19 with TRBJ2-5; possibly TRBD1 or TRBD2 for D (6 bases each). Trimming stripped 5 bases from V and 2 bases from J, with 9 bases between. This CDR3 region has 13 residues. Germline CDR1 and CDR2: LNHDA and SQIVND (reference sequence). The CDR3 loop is CASSPGAQETQYF. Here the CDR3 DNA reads TGTGCCAGTAGTCCGGGGGCGCAAGAGACCCAGTACTTC.

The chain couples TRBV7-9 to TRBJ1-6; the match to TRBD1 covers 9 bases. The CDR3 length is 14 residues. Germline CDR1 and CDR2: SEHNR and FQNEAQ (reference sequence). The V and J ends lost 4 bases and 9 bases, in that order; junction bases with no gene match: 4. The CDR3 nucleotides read TGTGCCAGCAGCTCCGGGACAGGGATTTCACCCCTCCACTTT. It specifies CASSSGTGISPLHF.

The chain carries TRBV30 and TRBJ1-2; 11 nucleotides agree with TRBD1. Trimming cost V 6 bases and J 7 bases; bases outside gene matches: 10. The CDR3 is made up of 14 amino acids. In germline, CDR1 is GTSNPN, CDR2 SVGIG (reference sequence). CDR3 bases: TGTGCCTGCTCTCGGACAGGGGGCTTCAGTGGCTACACCTTC. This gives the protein CACSRTGGFSGYTF.

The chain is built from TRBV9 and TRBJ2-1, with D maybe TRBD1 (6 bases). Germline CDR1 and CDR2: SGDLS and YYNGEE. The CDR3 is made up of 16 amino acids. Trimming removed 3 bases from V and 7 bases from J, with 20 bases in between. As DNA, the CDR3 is TGTGCCAGCAGCGAGGGGGTCCGGGACCCATGGAATGAGCAGTTCTTC. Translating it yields CASSEGVRDPWNEQFF. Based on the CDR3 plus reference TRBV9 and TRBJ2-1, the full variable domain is DSGVTQTPKHLITATGQRVTLRCSPRSGDLSVYWYQQSLDQGLQFLIQYYNGEERAKGNILERFSAQQFPDLHSELNLSSLELGDSALYFCASSEGVRDPWNEQFFGPGTRLTVL.

CDR3 in DNA: TGCGCCAGCACCACCAACATAGCGGGGAACACAGATACGCAGTATTTT. This gives the protein CASTTNIAGNTDTQYF. The chain combines TRBV5-1 with TRBJ2-3; TRBD2 agrees at 8 bases. Trimming cost V 6 bases and J 2 bases; bases outside gene matches: 11. Germline CDR1 is SGHRS and CDR2 is YFSETQ. This CDR3 region has 16 residues.

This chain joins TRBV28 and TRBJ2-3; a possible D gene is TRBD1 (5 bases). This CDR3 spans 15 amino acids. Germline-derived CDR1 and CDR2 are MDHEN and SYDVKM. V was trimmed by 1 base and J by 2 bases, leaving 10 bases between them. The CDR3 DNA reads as TGTGCCAGCAGTTTATCACAGGCCGCCACAGATACGCAGTATTTT. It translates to CASSLSQAATDTQYF.

CDR3 in amino acids: CASSFECYSNQPQHF. CDR3 coding DNA: TGTGCCAGCAGTTTCGAATGCTATAGCAATCAGCCCCAGCATTTT. The V gene is TRBV27, the J gene TRBJ1-5; D gene unclear. The CDR3 contains 15 residues. Germline-derived CDR1 and CDR2 are MNHEY and SMNVEV (reference sequence). Trimming pared 3 bases from V and 0 bases from J, leaving 9 bases between.

CDR3 in amino acids: CASLIGLAANNEQFF. CDR3 DNA sequence: TGTGCCAGCTTAATTGGTCTAGCGGCAAACAATGAGCAGTTCTTC. The chain links TRBV18 to TRBJ2-1; TRBD2 aligns across 7 bases. The CDR3 totals 15 residues. The junction had 11 bases not matched to a gene; V was cut back by 7 bases and J by 5 bases. Germline loops: CDR1 KGHSH, CDR2 LQKENI.

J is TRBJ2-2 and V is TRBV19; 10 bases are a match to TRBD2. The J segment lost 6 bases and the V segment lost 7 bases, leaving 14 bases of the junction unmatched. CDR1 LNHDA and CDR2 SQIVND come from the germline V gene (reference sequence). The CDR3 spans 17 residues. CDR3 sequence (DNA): TGTGCCAGTACCCAGGGGGCTAGCGGGAGTGGGGCCGGGGAGCTGTTTTTT. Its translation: CASTQGASGSGAGELFF.

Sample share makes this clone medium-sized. The CDR3 spells CASSEVGGVGTEAFF. CDR3 coding DNA: TGCGCCAGCAGTGAAGTGGGGGGCGTCGGCACTGAAGCTTTCTTT. The J gene is TRBJ1-1, the V gene TRBV10-1; D may be TRBD1 (6 bases). Germline CDR1 reads WNHNN; CDR2 reads SYGVQD (reference sequence). The CDR3 totals 15 residues. V was clipped by 3 bases and J by 4 bases, with 15 bases between them.

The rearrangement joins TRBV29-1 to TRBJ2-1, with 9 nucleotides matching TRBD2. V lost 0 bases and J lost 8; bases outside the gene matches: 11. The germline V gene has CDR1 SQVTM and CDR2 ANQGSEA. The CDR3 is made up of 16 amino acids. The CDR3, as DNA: TGCAGCGTTGAAGATTTTTTTAGCGGGAGTAGCGATGAGCAGTTCTTC. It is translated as CSVEDFFSGSSDEQFF.

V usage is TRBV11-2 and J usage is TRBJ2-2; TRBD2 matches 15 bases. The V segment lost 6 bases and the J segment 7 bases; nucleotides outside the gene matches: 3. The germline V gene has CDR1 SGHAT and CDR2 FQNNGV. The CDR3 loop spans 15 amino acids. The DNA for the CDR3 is TGTGCCAGCAGACGGACTAGCGGGAGGGTCGGGGAGCTGTTTTTT. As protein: CASRRTSGRVGELFF.

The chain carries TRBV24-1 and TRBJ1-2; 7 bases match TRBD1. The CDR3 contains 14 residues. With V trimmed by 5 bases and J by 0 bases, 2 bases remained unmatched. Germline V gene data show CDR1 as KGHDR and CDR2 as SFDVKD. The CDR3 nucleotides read TGTGCCACCAGTGGGACAGGAGCTAACTATGGCTACACCTTC. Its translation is CATSGTGANYGYTF.

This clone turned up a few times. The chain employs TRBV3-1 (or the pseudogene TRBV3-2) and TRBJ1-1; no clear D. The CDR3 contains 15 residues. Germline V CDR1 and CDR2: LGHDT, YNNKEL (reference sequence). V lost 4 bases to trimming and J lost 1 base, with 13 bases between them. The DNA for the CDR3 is TGTGCCAGCAGCCTCTTTGGGGAAAAGAACACTGAAGCTTTCTTT. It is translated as CASSLFGEKNTEAFF.

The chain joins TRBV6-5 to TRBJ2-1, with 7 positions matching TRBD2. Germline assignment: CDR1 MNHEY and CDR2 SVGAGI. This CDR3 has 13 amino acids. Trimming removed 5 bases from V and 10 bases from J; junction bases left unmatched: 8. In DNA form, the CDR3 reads TGTGCCAGCAGTACCCGGGGGGTATTAGAGCAGTTCTTC. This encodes CASSTRGVLEQFF.

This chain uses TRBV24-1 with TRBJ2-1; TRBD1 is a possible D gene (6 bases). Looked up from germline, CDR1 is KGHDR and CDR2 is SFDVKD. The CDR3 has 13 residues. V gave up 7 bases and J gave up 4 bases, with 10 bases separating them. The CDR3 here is CATRGTMYNEQFF. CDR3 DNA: TGTGCCACCAGAGGGACAATGTACAATGAGCAGTTCTTC.

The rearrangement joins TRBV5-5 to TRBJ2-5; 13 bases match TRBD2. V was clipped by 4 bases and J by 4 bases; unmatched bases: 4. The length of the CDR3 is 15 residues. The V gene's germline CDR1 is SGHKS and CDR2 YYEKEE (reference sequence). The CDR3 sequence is CASSVGLAGAETQYF. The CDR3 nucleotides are TGTGCCAGCAGCGTCGGACTAGCGGGAGCAGAGACCCAGTACTTC.

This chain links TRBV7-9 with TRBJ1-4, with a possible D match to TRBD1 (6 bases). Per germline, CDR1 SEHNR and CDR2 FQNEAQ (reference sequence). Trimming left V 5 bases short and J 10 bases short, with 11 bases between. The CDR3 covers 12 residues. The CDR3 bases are TGTGCCAGCAGCGAGGACAGTCCAAAACTGTTTTTT. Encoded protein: CASSEDSPKLFF.

CDR3 nucleotides: TGTGCCACCAGCAGAGAAACCCCCGGGGGGGCCGGGGAGCTGTTTTTT. Encoded protein: CATSRETPGGAGELFF. This chain connects TRBV15 to TRBJ2-2, with 8 bases aligning to TRBD2. This CDR3 spans 16 amino acids. The V gene's germline CDR1 is LNHNV and CDR2 YYDKDF (reference sequence). Germline trimming cut 0 bases from V and 6 bases from J; bases unmatched to any gene: 6.

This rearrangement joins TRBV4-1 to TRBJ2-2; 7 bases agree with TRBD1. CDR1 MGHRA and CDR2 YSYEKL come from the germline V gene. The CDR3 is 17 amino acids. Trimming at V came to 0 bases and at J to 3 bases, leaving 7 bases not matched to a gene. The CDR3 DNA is TGCGCCAGCAGCCAAGAAAAGGGGGCCTCGTACACCGGGGAGCTGTTTTTT. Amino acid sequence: CASSQEKGASYTGELFF.

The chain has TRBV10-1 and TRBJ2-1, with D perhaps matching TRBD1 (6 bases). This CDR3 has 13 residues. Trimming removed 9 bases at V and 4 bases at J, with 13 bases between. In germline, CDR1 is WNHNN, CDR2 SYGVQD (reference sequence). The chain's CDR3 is CASTDSQYNEQFF. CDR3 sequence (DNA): TGCGCCAGTACGGACAGCCAATACAATGAGCAGTTCTTC.

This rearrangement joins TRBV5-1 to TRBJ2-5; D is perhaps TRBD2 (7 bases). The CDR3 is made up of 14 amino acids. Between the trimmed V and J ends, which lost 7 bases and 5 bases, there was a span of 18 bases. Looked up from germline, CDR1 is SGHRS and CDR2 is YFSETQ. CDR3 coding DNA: TGCGCCAGCGCCCGGCTGGGGGGGCCGGAGACCCAGTACTTC. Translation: CASARLGGPETQYF.

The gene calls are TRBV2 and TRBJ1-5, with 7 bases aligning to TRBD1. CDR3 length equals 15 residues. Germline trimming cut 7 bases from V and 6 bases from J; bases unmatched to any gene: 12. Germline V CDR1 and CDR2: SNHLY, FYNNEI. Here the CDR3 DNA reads TGTGCCAGCACCCAAATGATAGGGGGCGGTCAGCCCCAGCATTTT. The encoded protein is CASTQMIGGGQPQHF.

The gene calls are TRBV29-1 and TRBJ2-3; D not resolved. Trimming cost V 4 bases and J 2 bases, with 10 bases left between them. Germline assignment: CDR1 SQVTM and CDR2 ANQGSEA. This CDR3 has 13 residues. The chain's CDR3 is CSVVGRYTDTQYF. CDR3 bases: TGCAGCGTTGTAGGCAGGTACACAGATACGCAGTATTTT.

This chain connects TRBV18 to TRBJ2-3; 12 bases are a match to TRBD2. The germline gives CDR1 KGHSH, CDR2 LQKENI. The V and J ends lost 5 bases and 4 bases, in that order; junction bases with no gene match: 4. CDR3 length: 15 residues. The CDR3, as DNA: TGTGCCAGCTCAGTAACTAGCGGGAGGTCAGATACGCAGTATTTT. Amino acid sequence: CASSVTSGRSDTQYF.

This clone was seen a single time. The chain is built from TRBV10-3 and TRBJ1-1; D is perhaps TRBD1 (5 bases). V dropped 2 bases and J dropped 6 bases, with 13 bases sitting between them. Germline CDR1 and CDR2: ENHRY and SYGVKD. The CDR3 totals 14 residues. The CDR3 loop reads CAISEAGGVSEAFF. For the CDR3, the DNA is TGTGCCATCAGTGAGGCTGGGGGGGTATCTGAAGCTTTCTTT.

CDR3 sequence reads: CASSPRGRGLGQPQHF. CDR3 bases: TGTGCCAGCAGCCCCAGAGGGAGGGGCTTGGGTCAGCCCCAGCATTTT. V gene TRBV28 combines with J gene TRBJ1-5; the D gene is possibly TRBD1 (5 bases). CDR1 and CDR2 from the germline V gene are MDHEN and SYDVKM. Trimming cost V 6 bases and J 6 bases, with 21 bases left between them. The CDR3 has 16 amino acids.

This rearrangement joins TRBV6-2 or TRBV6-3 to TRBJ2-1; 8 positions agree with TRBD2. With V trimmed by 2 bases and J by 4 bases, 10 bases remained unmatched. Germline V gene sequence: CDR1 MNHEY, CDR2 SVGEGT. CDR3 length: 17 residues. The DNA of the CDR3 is TGTGCCAGCAGTTACCCGAAAAGCGGGAGTTTTTACAATGAGCAGTTCTTC. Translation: CASSYPKSGSFYNEQFF.